This passage covers 9 T cell receptor beta chains from one sample sequenced in a study of shared clonotypes between healthy human individuals. TCRdb's table, derived via immunoSEQ multiplex PCR, lists solely in-frame clones and lacks some. This sample has about 1.1 million clones; 70% to 80% occur once, and the top ten carry about 0.89%. Sequencing was done on a sample of memory CD4+ T cells from PBMCs. The subset is: CD45RA-negative fraction. Receptors originate from a man aged 18 to 35 in good health. Some clones in this sample may be carry-over from other donors' samples.

This chain joins TRBV29-1 and TRBJ2-5; D perhaps matches TRBD1 (6 bases). Germline CDR1 reads SQVTM; CDR2 reads ANQGSEA. The V end lost 3 bases, the J end lost 4 bases, and 12 bases lay between the germline ends. CDR3 length equals 13 residues. CDR3 nucleotides: TGCAGCGTTGAGGGTGAGGGGGTAGAGACCCAGTACTTC. Amino acids: CSVEGEGVETQYF. The complete variable domain, with remaining parts taken from reference TRBV29-1 and TRBJ2-5, reads SAVISQKPSRDICQRGTSLTIQCQVDSQVTMMFWYRQQPGQSLTLIATANQGSEATYESGFVIDKFPISRPNLTFSTLTVSNMSPEDSSIYLCSVEGEGVETQYFGPGTRLLVL.

J is TRBJ2-7 and V is TRBV18, with a possible D match to TRBD2 (6 bases). CDR3 length: 15 residues. Germline values: CDR1 KGHSH, CDR2 LQKENI. The V gene lost 0 bases and the J gene lost 2 bases, with 11 bases spanning the gap. The DNA of the CDR3 is TGTGCCAGCTCACCACCCCAGCGGACTACCTACGAGCAGTACTTC. As protein: CASSPPQRTTYEQYF.

The chain combines TRBV25-1 with TRBJ2-7; no reliable D call. V was shortened by 2 bases and J by 2 bases, with 7 bases between the two germline ends. Germline CDR1 reads MGHDK; CDR2 reads SYGVNS. There are 13 residues in the CDR3. The CDR3 protein is CASSEPVPYEQYF. The CDR3, as DNA: TGTGCCAGCAGTGAACCAGTGCCCTACGAGCAGTACTTC.

The rearrangement joins TRBV15 to TRBJ1-2; 8 bases align to TRBD1. Looked up from germline, CDR1 is LNHNV and CDR2 is YYDKDF (reference sequence). CDR3 length equals 14 residues. The J segment lost 4 bases and the V segment lost 4 bases, leaving 5 bases of the junction unmatched. This CDR3 reads CATSNMGQVYGYTF. The CDR3 DNA sequence: TGTGCCACCAGCAATATGGGACAGGTCTATGGCTACACCTTC.

This clone was observed a handful of times. The J gene is TRBJ1-1, the V gene TRBV4-1; no clear D. Trimming shortened V by 0 bases and J by 3 bases, and 5 bases separated the two germline ends. Germline CDR1 and CDR2: MGHRA and YSYEKL. This CDR3 region has 13 residues. The CDR3 DNA sequence: TGCGCCAGCAGCCAAGAGGCGGACACTGAAGCTTTCTTT. It codes for CASSQEADTEAFF.

About this clone itself: The same CDR3 is also encoded by other DNA sequences in this sample. The V call is TRBV20-1, the J call TRBJ2-7; perhaps D is TRBD1 or TRBD2 (5 bases each). Germline V gene sequence: CDR1 DFQATT, CDR2 SNEGSKA (reference sequence). Trimming removed 3 bases at V and 3 bases at J, with 6 bases between. The CDR3 totals 11 residues. This chain's CDR3 is CSASGGYEQYF. The CDR3 nucleotides read TGCAGTGCTAGTGGGGGCTACGAGCAGTACTTC.

This clone was seen only a few times. V gene TRBV27 combines with J gene TRBJ1-1, with D perhaps TRBD1 (5 bases). The CDR3 has 12 amino acids. V was pared by 5 bases and J by 9 bases, with 13 bases between. Germline CDR1 and CDR2: MNHEY and SMNVEV (reference sequence). The CDR3 DNA is TGTGCCAGCAGTCCCTTGGCAGGGAAAGCTTTCTTT. Amino acids: CASSPLAGKAFF.

J is TRBJ1-1 and V is TRBV19, with D unclear. The CDR3 spans 15 residues. CDR1 LNHDA and CDR2 SQIVND come from the germline V gene (reference sequence). V was pared by 4 bases and J by 3 bases, with 15 bases between. CDR3 residues: CASSTAPPRDTEAFF. The CDR3, as DNA: TGTGCCAGTAGTACCGCGCCTCCGCGAGACACTGAAGCTTTCTTT.

The V gene is TRBV5-1, the J gene TRBJ1-4; possible D gene TRBD1, 6 bases. CDR3 size: 15 residues. Trimming left V 2 bases short and J 2 bases short, with 10 bases between. Germline V gene data show CDR1 as SGHRS and CDR2 as YFSETQ. Written as DNA, the CDR3 is TGCGCCAGCAGCTTTGGGGGGGCGACTAATGAAAAACTGTTTTTT. This gives the protein CASSFGGATNEKLFF. The full variable domain, rest sourced from reference TRBV5-1 and TRBJ1-4, is KAGVTQTPRYLIKTRGQQVTLSCSPISGHRSVSWYQQTPGQGLQFLFEYFSETQRNKGNFPGRFSGRQFSNSRSEMNVSTLELGDSALYLCASSFGGATNEKLFFGSGTQLSVL.